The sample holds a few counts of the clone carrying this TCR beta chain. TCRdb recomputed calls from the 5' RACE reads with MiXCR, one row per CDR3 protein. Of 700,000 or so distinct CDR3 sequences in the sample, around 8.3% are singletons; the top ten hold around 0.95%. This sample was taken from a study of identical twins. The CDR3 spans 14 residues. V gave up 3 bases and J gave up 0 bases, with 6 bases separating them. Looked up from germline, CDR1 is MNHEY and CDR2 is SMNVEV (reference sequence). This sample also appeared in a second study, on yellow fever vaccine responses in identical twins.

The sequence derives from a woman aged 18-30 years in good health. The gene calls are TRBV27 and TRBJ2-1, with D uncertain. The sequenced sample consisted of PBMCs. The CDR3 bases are TGTGCCAGCAGTTTTATCGGCTCCTACAATGAGCAGTTCTTC. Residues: CASSFIGSYNEQFF.